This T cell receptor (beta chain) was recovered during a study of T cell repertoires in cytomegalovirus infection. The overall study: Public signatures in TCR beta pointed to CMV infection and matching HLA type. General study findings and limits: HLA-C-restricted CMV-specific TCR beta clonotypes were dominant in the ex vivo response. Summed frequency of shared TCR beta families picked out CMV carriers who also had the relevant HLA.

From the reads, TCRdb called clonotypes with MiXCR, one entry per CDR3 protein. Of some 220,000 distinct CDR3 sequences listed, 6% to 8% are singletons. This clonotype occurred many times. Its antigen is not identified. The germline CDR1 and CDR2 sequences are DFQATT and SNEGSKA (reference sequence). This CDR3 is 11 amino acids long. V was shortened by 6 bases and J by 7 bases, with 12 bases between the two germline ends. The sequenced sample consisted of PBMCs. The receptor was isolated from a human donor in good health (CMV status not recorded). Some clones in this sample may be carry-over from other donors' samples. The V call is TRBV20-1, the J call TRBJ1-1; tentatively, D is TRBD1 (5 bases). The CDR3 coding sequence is TGCAGTGCCTCCGACAGATTTGAAGCTTTCTTT. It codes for CSASDRFEAFF.